These 5 T cell receptor beta chains share one sample of origin, sequenced in a study of blood T cell repertoires in COVID-19. TCRdb keeps only in-frame clones here, not all; method: immunoSEQ multiplex PCR. The sample has 200,000 to 250,000 clones, around four fifths seen once. The sample comprised peripheral blood. All receptors come from a woman aged 45-59 years with active or convalescent COVID-19.

The V call is TRBV10-1, the J call TRBJ1-5; D may be TRBD1 (6 bases). Trimming removed 6 bases from V and 4 bases from J, with 19 bases in between. This CDR3 region has 16 residues. Per germline, CDR1 WNHNN and CDR2 SYGVQD (reference sequence). The CDR3 protein is CASRVDRGQGNQPQHF. The CDR3 nucleotides are TGCGCCAGCAGAGTTGACCGGGGCCAGGGGAATCAGCCCCAGCATTTT.

This chain connects TRBV30 to TRBJ2-1, with 8 nucleotides matching TRBD1. The CDR3 runs 14 residues. In germline, CDR1 is GTSNPN, CDR2 SVGIG (reference sequence). With 2 bases clipped from V and 3 bases from J, the junction kept 3 bases outside the gene matches. CDR3 protein: CAWSPGQGYNEQFF. CDR3 sequence (DNA): TGTGCCTGGAGTCCCGGACAGGGCTACAATGAGCAGTTCTTC.

A few counts support this clone. The chain has TRBV11-2 and TRBJ2-3; a weak D match, TRBD2 (6 bases). The germline V gene has CDR1 SGHAT and CDR2 FQNNGV. CDR3 size: 14 residues. The V end lost 5 bases, the J end lost 6 bases, and 15 bases lay between the germline ends. This CDR3 reads CASSQRGLADTQYF. CDR3 coding DNA: TGTGCCAGCAGCCAAAGGGGTCTAGCGGATACGCAGTATTTT.

V and J are TRBV28 and TRBJ2-1, with D possibly TRBD1 on 6 matching bases. From germline, CDR1 is MDHEN and CDR2 SYDVKM. CDR3 length: 15 residues. V was clipped by 6 bases and J by 8 bases, with 20 bases between them. CDR3 protein: CASSRSPRGGDEQFF. The CDR3 region has the DNA TGTGCCAGCAGCCGTAGCCCTCGAGGGGGTGATGAGCAGTTCTTC.

V and J are TRBV7-3 and TRBJ2-1, with D maybe TRBD2 (6 bases). The germline V and J ends were trimmed by 5 bases and 4 bases, with 15 bases remaining between them. The V gene's germline CDR1 is SGHTA and CDR2 FQGTGA. The CDR3 is 15 residues long. The CDR3 here is CASSPLANEYNEQFF. In nucleotides, the CDR3 is TGTGCCAGCAGCCCTCTAGCGAACGAGTACAATGAGCAGTTCTTC.